The entry below describes one T cell receptor beta chain. This sample was included in a study of blood T cell repertoires in COVID-19. About the study: The United States, Italy and Spain provided the acute and convalescent COVID-19 samples. PBMCs, B-cell-depleted T cells, or T cells provided the cDNA or gDNA that made up the material.

In the authors' workflow: Counts of nucleated cells, estimated from reference gene primer amplification, were obtained. Sequencing used immunoSEQ multiplex PCR; TCRdb keeps in-frame clones, though not all of them. V and J calls and clone size come straight from that table; D and trimming were deduced from the DNA. The table shows approximately 69,000 clones, with 84% occurring only once. J was trimmed by 6 bases and V by 7 bases; bases with no gene match: 3. This CDR3 is 13 amino acids long. CDR1 and CDR2 from the germline V gene are PRHDT and FYEKMQ (reference sequence). The Seattle patients, enrolled during active infection, were followed longitudinally.

This TCR was recovered from a middle-aged man with COVID-19, enrolled during active disease. The V and J genes are TRBV13 and TRBJ1-6; 7 bases fit TRBD1. Specimen: peripheral blood. The CDR3 coding sequence is TGTGCCAGCACAGACAGGGCTAATTCACCCCTCCACTTT. It codes for CASTDRANSPLHF.